This entry lists 8 T cell receptor beta chains sequenced from one sample in a study of shared clonotypes between healthy human individuals. Libraries were prepared by immunoSEQ multiplex PCR; TCRdb keeps only in-frame clonotypes and omits some of them. The sample yields over 1.4 million clones, roughly 96% seen once. The sequencing sample was made of naive CD4+ T cells sorted from blood. Subset noted: CD45RA+ positively selected. The receptors here all came from a man aged 25 to 40 in good health.

This clone was detected once. The same CDR3 also results from other DNA sequences found in this sample. The V call is TRBV18, the J call TRBJ2-1, with D possibly TRBD2 on 5 matching bases. The CDR3 spans 14 residues. Germline CDR1 and CDR2: KGHSH and LQKENI. V gave up 3 bases and J gave up 5 bases, with 11 bases separating them. CDR3 in DNA: TGTGCCAGCTCACCCCGGACTGGAGACAATGAGCAGTTCTTC. It encodes CASSPRTGDNEQFF.

This rearrangement joins TRBV18 to TRBJ2-7, with TRBD2 identical over 13 bases. The CDR3 length is 16 residues. V was pared by 6 bases and J by 3 bases, with 8 bases of the junction left unmatched. Germline CDR1 and CDR2: KGHSH and LQKENI. Here the CDR3 DNA reads TGTGCCAGCTCTTACGGACTAGCGGGAGCCAACTACGAGCAGTACTTC. It encodes CASSYGLAGANYEQYF.

J is TRBJ2-3 and V is TRBV7-9; TRBD1 aligns across 8 bases. Germline assignment: CDR1 SEHNR and CDR2 FQNEAQ (reference sequence). Trimming at V came to 5 bases and at J to 8 bases, leaving 18 bases not matched to a gene. CDR3 length equals 17 residues. CDR3 region: CASSPSPDRGPQGTQYF. Written as DNA, the CDR3 is TGTGCCAGCAGCCCTTCCCCCGACAGGGGACCACAGGGTACGCAGTATTTT.

The gene calls are TRBV28 and TRBJ1-5, with D uncertain. This CDR3 is built from 15 residues. The germline V gene encodes CDR1 MDHEN and CDR2 SYDVKM. Between the trimmed V and J ends, which lost 3 bases and 6 bases, there was a span of 15 bases. CDR3: CASSLGAGGIQPQHF. The CDR3 DNA reads as TGTGCCAGCAGTTTGGGTGCGGGTGGTATTCAGCCCCAGCATTTT.

The chain uses TRBV11-3 and TRBJ2-1, with 7 nucleotides matching TRBD2. Unmatched junction bases numbered 4, after V lost 5 bases and J lost 0 bases. Germline loops: CDR1 SGHNT, CDR2 YENEEA. This CDR3 region has 15 residues. CDR3 in amino acids: CASSRGRSSYNEQFF. In nucleotides, the CDR3 is TGTGCCAGCAGCCGCGGGAGAAGCTCCTACAATGAGCAGTTCTTC.

The chain joins TRBV21-1 to TRBJ1-5. TRBV21-1 is recorded as a pseudogene. The CDR3 is 16 residues long. The CDR3 region is CASSKERTYSNQPQHF. The CDR3, as DNA: TGTGCCAGCAGCAAAGAAAGGACGTATAGCAATCAGCCCCAGCATTTT.

To note about this clone: Other nucleotide sequences in the sample specify the same CDR3. The rearrangement links TRBV18 to TRBJ2-5, with D tentatively TRBD1 (5 bases). This CDR3 is 14 amino acids long. Trimming left V 2 bases short and J 1 base short, with 8 bases between. Germline V lookup: CDR1 KGHSH, CDR2 LQKENI. CDR3 residues: CASSPRQLQETQYF. CDR3 DNA sequence: TGTGCCAGCTCACCAAGACAGCTCCAAGAGACCCAGTACTTC.

A remark on this clone: The sample carries other DNA sequences with the same CDR3. The chain is built from TRBV11-2 and TRBJ2-7; 7 bases are shared with TRBD1. There are 14 residues in the CDR3. The germline CDR1 and CDR2 sequences are SGHAT and FQNNGV. Germline trimming cut 5 bases from V and 2 bases from J; bases unmatched to any gene: 6. The CDR3 nucleotides read TGTGCCAGCAGCCTCACTGACAGGGCCTACGAGCAGTACTTC. Its protein product is CASSLTDRAYEQYF.